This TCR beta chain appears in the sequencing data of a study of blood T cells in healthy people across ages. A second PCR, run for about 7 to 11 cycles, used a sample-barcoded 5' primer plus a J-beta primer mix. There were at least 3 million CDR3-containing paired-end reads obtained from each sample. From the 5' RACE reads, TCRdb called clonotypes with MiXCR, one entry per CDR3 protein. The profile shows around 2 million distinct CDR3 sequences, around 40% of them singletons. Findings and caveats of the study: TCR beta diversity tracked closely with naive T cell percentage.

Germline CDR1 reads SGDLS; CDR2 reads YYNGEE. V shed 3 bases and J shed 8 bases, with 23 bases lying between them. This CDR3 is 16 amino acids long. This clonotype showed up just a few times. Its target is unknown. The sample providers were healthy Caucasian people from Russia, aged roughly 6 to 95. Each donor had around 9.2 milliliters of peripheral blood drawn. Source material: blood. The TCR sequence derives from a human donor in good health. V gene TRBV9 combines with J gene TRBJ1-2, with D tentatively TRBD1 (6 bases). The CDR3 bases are TGTGCCAGCAGCGCAGGGACGGACAGTGGGCGATGGGGCTACACCTTC. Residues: CASSAGTDSGRWGYTF.